The T cell receptor (beta chain) under discussion was sequenced for a study of response to subunit inactivated influenza vaccine. The CDR3 consists of 17 residues. CDR1 MNHEY and CDR2 SVGEGT come from the germline V gene. V shed 4 bases and J 1 base; nucleotides not matched to a gene: 8. TCRdb redid the calling of the RT-PCR reads with MiXCR, one entry per CDR3 protein. This table has about 500,000 distinct CDR3 sequences, roughly 7.6% appearing once. This clonotype was recorded at least ten times. The input for sequencing was PBMCs from blood, taken less than 25 months after vaccination. The chain is built from TRBV6-2 or TRBV6-3 and TRBJ2-7; 12 bases line up with TRBD2. This sequence originates from a man in his fifties or sixties who received an inactivated influenza vaccine. The CDR3, as DNA: TGTGCCAGCAGTTCGTCGGGACTAGCGGGTTTTTCCTACGAGCAGTACTTC. Residues: CASSSSGLAGFSYEQYF.